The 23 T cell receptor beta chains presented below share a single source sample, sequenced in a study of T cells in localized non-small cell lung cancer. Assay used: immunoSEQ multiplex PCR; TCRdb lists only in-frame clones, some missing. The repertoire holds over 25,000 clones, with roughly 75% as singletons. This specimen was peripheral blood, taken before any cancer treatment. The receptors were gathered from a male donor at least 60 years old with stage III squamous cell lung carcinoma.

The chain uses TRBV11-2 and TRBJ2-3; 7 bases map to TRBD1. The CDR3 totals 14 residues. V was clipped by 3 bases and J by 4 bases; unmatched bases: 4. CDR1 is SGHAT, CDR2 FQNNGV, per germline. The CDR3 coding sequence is TGTGCCAGCAGCTTCGACAGGGCCCCAGATACGCAGTATTTT. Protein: CASSFDRAPDTQYF. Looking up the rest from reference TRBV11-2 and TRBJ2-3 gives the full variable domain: EAGVAQSPRYKIIEKRQSVAFWCNPISGHATLYWYQQILGQGPKLLIQFQNNGVVDDSQLPKDRFSAERLKGVDSTLKIQPAKLEDSAVYLCASSFDRAPDTQYFGPGTRLTVL.

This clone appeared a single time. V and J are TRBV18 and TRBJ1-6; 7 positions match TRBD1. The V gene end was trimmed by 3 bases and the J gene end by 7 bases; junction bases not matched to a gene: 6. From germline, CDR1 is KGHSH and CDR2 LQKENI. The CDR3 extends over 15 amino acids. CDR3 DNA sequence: TGTGCCAGCTCACCGGCTAGGGGGCGGAATTCACCCCTCCACTTT. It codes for CASSPARGRNSPLHF.

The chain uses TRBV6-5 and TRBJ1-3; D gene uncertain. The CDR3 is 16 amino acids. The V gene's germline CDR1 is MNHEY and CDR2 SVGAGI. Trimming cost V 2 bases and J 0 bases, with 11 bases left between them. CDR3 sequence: CASSYRPDPSGNTIYF. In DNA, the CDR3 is TGTGCCAGCAGTTACCGACCGGACCCCTCTGGAAACACCATATATTTT.

In nucleotides, the CDR3 is TGTGCCAGCAGTGATGAGAGTAGGGGCTTTTCGGGCACCGGGGAGCTGTTTTTT. This translates into CASSDESRGFSGTGELFF. The chain uses TRBV25-1 and TRBJ2-2, with D tentatively TRBD1 (5 bases). Trimming stripped 3 bases from V and 4 bases from J, with 21 bases between. Germline V gene lookup returns CDR1 MGHDK and CDR2 SYGVNS. CDR3 size: 18 residues. Together with reference TRBV25-1 and TRBJ2-2, the CDR3 gives the full variable domain: EADIYQTPRYLVIGTGKKITLECSQTMGHDKMYWYQQDPGMELHLIHYSYGVNSTEKGDLSSESTVSRIRTEHFPLTLESARPSHTSQYLCASSDESRGFSGTGELFFGEGSRLTVL.

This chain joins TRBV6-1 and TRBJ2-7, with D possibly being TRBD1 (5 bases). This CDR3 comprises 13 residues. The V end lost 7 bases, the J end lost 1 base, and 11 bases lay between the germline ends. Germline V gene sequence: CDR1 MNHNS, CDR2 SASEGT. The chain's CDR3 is CASMGRASYEQYF. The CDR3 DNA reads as TGTGCCAGCATGGGCAGGGCATCCTACGAGCAGTACTTC.

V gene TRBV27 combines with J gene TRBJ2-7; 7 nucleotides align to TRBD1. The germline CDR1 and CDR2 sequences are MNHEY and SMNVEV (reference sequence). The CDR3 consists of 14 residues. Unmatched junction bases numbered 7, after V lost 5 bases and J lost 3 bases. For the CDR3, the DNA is TGTGCCAGCAGTAAGACAGGGCCTAACTACGAGCAGTACTTC. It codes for CASSKTGPNYEQYF.

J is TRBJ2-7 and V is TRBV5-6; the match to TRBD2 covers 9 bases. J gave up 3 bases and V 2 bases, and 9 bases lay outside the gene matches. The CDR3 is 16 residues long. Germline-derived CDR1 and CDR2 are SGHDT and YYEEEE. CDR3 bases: TGTGCCAGCAGCTTAATCTTAGCGGGGGCTCGCTACGAGCAGTACTTC. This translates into CASSLILAGARYEQYF.

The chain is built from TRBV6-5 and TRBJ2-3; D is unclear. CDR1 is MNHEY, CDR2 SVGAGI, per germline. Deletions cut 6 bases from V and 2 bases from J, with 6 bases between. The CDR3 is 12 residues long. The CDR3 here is CASSLSTDTQYF. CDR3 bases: TGTGCCAGCAGCCTATCCACAGATACGCAGTATTTT.

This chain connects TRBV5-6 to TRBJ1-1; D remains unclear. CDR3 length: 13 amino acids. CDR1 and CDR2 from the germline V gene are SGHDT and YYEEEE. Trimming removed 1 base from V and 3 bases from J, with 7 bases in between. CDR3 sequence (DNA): TGTGCCAGCAGCTTGACCCTAGACACTGAAGCTTTCTTT. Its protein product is CASSLTLDTEAFF.

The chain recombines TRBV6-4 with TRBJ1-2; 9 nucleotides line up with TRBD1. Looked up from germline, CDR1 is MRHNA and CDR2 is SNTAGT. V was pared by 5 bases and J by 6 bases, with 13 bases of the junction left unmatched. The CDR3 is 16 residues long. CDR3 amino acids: CASSLNPGQGLDGYTF. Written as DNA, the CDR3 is TGTGCCAGCAGTCTGAATCCGGGACAGGGACTGGATGGCTACACCTTC.

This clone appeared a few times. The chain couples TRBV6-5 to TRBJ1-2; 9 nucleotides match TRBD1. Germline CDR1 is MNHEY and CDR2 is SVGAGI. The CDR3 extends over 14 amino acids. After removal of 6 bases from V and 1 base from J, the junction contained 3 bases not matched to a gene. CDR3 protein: CASSWTGDNYGYTF. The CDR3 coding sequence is TGTGCCAGCAGCTGGACAGGGGATAACTATGGCTACACCTTC.

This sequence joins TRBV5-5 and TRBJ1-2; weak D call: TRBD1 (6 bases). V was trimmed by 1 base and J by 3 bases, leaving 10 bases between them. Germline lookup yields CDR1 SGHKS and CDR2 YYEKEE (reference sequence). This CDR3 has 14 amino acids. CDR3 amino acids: CASSLIPGDYGYTF. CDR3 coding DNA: TGTGCCAGCAGCTTGATTCCAGGGGACTATGGCTACACCTTC.

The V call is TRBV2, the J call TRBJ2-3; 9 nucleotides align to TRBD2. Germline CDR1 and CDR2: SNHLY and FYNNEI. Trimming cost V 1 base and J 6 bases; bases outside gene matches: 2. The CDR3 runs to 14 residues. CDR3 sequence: CASSEVAGEDTQYF. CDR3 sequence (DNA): TGTGCCAGCAGTGAAGTAGCGGGGGAGGATACGCAGTATTTT.

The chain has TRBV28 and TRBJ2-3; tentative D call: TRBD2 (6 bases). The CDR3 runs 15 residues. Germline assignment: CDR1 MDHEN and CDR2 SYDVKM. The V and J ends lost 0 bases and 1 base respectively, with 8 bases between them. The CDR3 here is CASSLWGEGTDTQYF. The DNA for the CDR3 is TGTGCCAGCAGTTTATGGGGGGAGGGCACAGATACGCAGTATTTT.

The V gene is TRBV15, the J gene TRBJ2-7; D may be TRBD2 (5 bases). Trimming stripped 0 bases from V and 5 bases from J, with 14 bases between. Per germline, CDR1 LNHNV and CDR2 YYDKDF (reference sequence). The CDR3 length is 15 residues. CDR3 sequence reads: CATSRDPTGGNEQYF. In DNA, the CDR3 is TGTGCCACCAGCAGAGACCCGACCGGAGGTAACGAGCAGTACTTC.

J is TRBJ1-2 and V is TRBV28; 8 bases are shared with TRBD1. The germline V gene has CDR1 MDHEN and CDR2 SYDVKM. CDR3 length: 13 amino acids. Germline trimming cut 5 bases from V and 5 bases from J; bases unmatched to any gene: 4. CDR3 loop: CASSRGQGYGYTF. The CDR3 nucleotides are TGTGCCAGCAGTCGAGGACAGGGTTATGGCTACACCTTC.

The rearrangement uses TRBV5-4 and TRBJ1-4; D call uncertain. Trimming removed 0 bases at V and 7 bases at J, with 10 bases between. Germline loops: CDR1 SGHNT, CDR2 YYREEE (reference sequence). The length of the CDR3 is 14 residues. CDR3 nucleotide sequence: TGTGCCAGCAGCTTGGGGCCCGACACTGAAAAACTGTTTTTT. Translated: CASSLGPDTEKLFF.

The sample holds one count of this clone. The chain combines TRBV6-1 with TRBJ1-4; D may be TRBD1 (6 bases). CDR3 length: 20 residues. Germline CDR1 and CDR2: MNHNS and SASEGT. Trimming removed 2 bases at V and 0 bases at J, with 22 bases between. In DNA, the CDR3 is TGTGCCAGCAGTGAATTTCCCATGAGGCAGCCAGGGGCAACTAATGAAAAACTGTTTTTT. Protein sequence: CASSEFPMRQPGATNEKLFF.

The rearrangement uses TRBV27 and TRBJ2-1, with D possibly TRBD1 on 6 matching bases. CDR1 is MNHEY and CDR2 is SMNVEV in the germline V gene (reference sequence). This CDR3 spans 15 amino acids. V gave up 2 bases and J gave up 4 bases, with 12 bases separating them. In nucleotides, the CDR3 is TGTGCCAGCAGTTTAAGGGACAACCTATACAATGAGCAGTTCTTC. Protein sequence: CASSLRDNLYNEQFF.

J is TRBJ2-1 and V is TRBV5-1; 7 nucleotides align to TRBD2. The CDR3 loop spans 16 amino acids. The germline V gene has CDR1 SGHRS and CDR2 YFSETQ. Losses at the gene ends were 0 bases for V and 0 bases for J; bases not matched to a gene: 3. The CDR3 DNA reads TGCGCCAGCAGCTTGGGTCCTAGCGGCTCCTACAATGAGCAGTTCTTC. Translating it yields CASSLGPSGSYNEQFF. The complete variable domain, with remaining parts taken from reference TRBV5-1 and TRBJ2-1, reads KAGVTQTPRYLIKTRGQQVTLSCSPISGHRSVSWYQQTPGQGLQFLFEYFSETQRNKGNFPGRFSGRQFSNSRSEMNVSTLELGDSALYLCASSLGPSGSYNEQFFGPGTRLTVL.

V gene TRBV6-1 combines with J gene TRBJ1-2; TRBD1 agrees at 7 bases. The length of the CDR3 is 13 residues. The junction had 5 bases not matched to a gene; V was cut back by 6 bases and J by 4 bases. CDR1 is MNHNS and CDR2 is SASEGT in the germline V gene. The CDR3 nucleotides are TGTGCCAGCAGACCGACAGGGATCTATGGCTACACCTTC. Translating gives CASRPTGIYGYTF.

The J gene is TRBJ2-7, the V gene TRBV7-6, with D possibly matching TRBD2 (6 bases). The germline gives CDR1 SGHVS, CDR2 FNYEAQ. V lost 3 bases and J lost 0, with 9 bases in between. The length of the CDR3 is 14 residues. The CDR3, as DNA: TGTGCCAGCAGCTTTGCGGGGAGCTCCTACGAGCAGTACTTC. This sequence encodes CASSFAGSSYEQYF. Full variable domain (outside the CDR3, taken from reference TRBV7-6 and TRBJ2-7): GAGVSQSPRYKVTKRGQDVALRCDPISGHVSLYWYRQALGQGPEFLTYFNYEAQQDKSGLPNDRFSAERPEGSISTLTIQRTEQRDSAMYRCASSFAGSSYEQYFGPGTRLTVT.

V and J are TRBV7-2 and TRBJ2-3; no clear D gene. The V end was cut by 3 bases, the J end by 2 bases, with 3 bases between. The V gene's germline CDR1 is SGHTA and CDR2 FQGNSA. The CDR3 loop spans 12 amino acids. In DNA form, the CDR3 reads TGTGCCAGCAGCTTGTTCACAGATACGCAGTATTTT. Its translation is CASSLFTDTQYF. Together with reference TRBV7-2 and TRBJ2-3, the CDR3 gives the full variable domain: GAGVSQSPSNKVTEKGKDVELRCDPISGHTALYWYRQSLGQGLEFLIYFQGNSAPDKSGLPSDRFSAERTGGSVSTLTIQRTQQEDSAVYLCASSLFTDTQYFGPGTRLTVL.